This paragraph reports one T cell receptor beta chain. Trimming shortened V by 5 bases and J by 6 bases, and 15 bases separated the two germline ends. The CDR3 sequence is 14 residues long. Per the germline V gene, CDR1 is SGHNT and CDR2 is YENEEA. Covering alpha and beta chains, TRAV- and TRBV-specific primers were used for the first-strand cDNA. PCR amplification of the TCRs was performed with Phusion for 20 PCR cycles, and it relied on a constant-region primer together with a V-primer adapter. TCRdb passed the reads through MiXCR, listing each CDR3 protein once. The table has around 13,000 distinct CDR3 sequences, approximately 68% seen once; the top ten hold approximately 5%. This entry comes from a study of low-dose radiotherapy and immunotherapy resistance in tumors. Turning to the study itself: The study gave patients oral aspirin 300 mg daily for four cycles from cycle 1 day 1.

Inclusion covered patients whose advanced solid tumors lacked tumor-infiltrating lymphocytes. This clonotype was obtained from a human donor with advanced metastatic prostate, ovarian, gallbladder or colorectal cancer (not recorded which). This table probably holds off-target reads from a library built for another chain. The J gene is TRBJ2-3, the V gene TRBV11-3; D is possibly TRBD1 (6 bases). As DNA, the CDR3 is TGTGCCAGCAGCCACAGGGCCTCGGGGGATACGCAGTATTTT. Amino acids: CASSHRASGDTQYF. The full variable domain, rest sourced from reference TRBV11-3 and TRBJ2-3, is EAGVVQSPRYKIIEKKQPVAFWCNPISGHNTLYWYLQNLGQGPELLIRYENEEAVDDSQLPKDRFSAERLKGVDSTLKIQPAELGDSAVYLCASSHRASGDTQYFGPGTRLTVL.